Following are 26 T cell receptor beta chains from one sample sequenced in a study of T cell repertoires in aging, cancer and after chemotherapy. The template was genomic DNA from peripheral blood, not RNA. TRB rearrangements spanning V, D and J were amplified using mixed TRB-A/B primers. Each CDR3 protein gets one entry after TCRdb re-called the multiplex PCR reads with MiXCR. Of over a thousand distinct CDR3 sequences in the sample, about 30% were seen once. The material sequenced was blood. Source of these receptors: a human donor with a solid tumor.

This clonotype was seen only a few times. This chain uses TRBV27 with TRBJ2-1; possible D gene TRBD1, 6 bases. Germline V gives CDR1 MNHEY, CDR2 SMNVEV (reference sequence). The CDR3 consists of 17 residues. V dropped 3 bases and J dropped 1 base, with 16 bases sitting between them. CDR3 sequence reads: CASSFPSGHNSYNEQFF. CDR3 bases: TGTGCCAGCAGTTTCCCGTCGGGACACAATTCCTACAATGAGCAGTTCTTC.

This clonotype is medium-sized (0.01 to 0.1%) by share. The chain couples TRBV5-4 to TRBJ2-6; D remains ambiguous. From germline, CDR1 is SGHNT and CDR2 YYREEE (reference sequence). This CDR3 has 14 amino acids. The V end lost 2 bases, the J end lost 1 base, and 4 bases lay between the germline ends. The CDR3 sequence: CASSFLSGANVLTF. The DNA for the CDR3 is TGTGCCAGCAGCTTTTTGTCTGGGGCCAACGTCCTGACTTTC.

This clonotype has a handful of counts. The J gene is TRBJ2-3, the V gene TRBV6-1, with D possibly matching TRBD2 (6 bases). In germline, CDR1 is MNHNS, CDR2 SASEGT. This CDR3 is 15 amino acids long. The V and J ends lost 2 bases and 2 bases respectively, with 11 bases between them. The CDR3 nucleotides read TGTGCCAGCAGTGAAATGGCGGGGCACACAGATACGCAGTATTTT. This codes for CASSEMAGHTDTQYF.

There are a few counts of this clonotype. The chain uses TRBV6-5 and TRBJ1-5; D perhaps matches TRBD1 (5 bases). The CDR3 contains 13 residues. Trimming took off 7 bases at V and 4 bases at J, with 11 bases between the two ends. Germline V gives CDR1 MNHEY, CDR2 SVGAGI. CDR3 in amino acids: CASTRDPNQPQHF. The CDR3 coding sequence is TGTGCCAGCACTCGGGACCCAAATCAGCCCCAGCATTTT.

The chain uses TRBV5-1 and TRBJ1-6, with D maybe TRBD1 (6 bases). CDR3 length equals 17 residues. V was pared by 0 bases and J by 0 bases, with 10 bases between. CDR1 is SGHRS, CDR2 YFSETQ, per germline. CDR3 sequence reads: CASSLGGQSSYNSPLHF. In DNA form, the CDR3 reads TGCGCCAGCAGCTTGGGCGGACAGAGCTCCTATAATTCACCCCTCCACTTT.

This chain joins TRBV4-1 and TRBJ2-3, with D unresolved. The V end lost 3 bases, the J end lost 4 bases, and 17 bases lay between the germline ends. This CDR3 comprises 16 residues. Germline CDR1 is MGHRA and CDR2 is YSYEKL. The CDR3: CASSHPPPKRPDTQYF. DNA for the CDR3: TGCGCCAGCAGCCACCCTCCCCCCAAACGTCCAGATACGCAGTATTTT.

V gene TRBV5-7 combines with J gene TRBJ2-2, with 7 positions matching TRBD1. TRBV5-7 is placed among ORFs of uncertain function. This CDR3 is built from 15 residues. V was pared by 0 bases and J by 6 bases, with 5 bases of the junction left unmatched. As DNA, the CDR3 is TGTGCCAGCAGCTTGGGACAGGGCAACGCCGGGGAGCTGTTTTTT. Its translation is CASSLGQGNAGELFF.

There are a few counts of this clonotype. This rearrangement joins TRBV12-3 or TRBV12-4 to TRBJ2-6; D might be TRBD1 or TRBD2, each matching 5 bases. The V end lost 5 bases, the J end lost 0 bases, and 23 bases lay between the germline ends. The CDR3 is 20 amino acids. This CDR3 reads CASSTLRGRKNRSGANVLTF. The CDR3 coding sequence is TGTGCCAGCAGTACCCTTCGGGGCCGGAAAAACCGCTCTGGGGCCAACGTCCTGACTTTC.

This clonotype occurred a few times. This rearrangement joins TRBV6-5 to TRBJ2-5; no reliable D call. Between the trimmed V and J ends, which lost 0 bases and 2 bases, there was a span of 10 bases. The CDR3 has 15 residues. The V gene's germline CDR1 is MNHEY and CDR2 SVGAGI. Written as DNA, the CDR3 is TGTGCCAGCAGTTACTCGGAAGCCGGTCAAGAGACCCAGTACTTC. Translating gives CASSYSEAGQETQYF.

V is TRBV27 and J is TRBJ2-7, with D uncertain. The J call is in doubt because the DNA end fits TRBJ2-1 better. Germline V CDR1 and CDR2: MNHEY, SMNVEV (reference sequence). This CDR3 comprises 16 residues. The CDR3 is CASSLGSPEAYNEQFF. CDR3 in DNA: TGTGCCAGCAGTTTGGGGTCCCCCGAGGCCTACAATGAGCAGTTCTTC.

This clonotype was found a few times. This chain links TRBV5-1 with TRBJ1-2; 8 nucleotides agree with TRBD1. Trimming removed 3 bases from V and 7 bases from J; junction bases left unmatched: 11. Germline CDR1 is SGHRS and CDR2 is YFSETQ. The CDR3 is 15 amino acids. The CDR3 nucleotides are TGCGCCAGCAGCTCAACCGGACAGGGATTAGGTGGCTACACCTTC. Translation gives CASSSTGQGLGGYTF. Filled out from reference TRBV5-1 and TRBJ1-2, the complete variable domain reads KAGVTQTPRYLIKTRGQQVTLSCSPISGHRSVSWYQQTPGQGLQFLFEYFSETQRNKGNFPGRFSGRQFSNSRSEMNVSTLELGDSALYLCASSSTGQGLGGYTFGSGTRLTVV.

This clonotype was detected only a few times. CDR3 protein: CASSPTGSGANVLTF. In nucleotides, the CDR3 is TGTGCCAGCAGTCCTACAGGGTCCGGGGCCAACGTCCTGACTTTC. This chain connects TRBV12-3 or TRBV12-4 to TRBJ2-6; maybe TRBD1 (6 bases). The CDR3 is made up of 15 amino acids. The V and J ends lost 5 bases and 4 bases respectively, with 12 bases between them.

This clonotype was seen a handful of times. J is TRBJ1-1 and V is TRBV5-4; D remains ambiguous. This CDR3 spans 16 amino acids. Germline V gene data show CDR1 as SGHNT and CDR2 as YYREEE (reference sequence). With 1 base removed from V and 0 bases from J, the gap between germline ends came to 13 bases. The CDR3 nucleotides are TGTGCCAGCAGCTTGTTCCAGCTGACTATGAACACTGAAGCTTTCTTT. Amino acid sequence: CASSLFQLTMNTEAFF.

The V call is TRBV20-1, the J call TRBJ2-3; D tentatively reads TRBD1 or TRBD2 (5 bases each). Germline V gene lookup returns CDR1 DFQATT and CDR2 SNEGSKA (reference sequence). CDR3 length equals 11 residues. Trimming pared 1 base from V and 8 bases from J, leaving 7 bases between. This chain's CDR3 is CSARVGGTQYF. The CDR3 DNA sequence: TGCAGTGCTAGAGTTGGGGGTACGCAGTATTTT.

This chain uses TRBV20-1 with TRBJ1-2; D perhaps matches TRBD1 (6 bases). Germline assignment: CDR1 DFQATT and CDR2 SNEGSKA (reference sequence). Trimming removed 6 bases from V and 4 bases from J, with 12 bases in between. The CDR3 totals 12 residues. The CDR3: CSALDRSYGYTF. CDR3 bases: TGCAGTGCCCTCGACAGGAGCTATGGCTACACCTTC.

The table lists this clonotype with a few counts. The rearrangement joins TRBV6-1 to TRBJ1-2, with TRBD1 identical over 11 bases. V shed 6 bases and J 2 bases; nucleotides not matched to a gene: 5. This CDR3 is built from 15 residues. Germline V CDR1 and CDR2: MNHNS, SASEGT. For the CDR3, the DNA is TGTGCCAGCAGCGTTGGGACAGGGGGAAACTATGGCTACACCTTC. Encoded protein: CASSVGTGGNYGYTF.

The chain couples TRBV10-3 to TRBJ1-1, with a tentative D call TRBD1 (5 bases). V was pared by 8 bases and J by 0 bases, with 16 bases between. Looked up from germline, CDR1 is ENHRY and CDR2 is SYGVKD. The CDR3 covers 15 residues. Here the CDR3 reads CAIREAGTVNTEAFF. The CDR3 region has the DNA TGTGCCATCCGGGAGGCAGGGACTGTGAACACTGAAGCTTTCTTT.

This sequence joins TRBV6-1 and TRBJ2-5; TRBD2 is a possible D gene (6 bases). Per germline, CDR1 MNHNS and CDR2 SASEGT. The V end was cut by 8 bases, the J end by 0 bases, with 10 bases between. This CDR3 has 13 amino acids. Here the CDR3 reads CASSGGYQETQYF. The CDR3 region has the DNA TGTGCCAGCTCCGGGGGATACCAAGAGACCCAGTACTTC.

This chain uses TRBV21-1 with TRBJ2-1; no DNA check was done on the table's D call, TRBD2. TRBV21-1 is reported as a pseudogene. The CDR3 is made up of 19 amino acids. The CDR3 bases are TGTGCCAGCAGCAAAGAGGGACTAGCGGGGGTGCCCTCCTACAATGAGCAGTTCTTC. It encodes CASSKEGLAGVPSYNEQFF.

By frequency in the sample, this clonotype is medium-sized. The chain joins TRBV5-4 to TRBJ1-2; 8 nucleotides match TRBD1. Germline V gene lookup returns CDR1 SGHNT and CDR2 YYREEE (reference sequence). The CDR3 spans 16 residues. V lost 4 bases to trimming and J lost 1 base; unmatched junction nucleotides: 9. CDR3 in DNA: TGTGCCAGCAGCCAAGGGAGACAGGGGTTTAACTATGGCTACACCTTC. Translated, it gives CASSQGRQGFNYGYTF.

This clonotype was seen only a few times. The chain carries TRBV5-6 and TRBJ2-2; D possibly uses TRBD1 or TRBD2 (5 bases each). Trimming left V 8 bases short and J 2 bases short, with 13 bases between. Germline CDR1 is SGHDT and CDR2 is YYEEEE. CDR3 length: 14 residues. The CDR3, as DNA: TGTGCCAGTGCCGGGACGGTAAACACCGGGGAGCTGTTTTTT. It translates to CASAGTVNTGELFF.

The chain's CDR3 is CASMRAGGTDTQYF. CDR3 in DNA: TGTGCCAGCATGAGAGCAGGGGGGACAGATACGCAGTATTTT. The chain carries TRBV6-5 and TRBJ2-3; D is perhaps TRBD1 (7 bases). Trimming cost V 7 bases and J 3 bases, with 14 bases left between them. CDR1 and CDR2 from the germline V gene are MNHEY and SVGAGI. The CDR3 extends over 14 amino acids.

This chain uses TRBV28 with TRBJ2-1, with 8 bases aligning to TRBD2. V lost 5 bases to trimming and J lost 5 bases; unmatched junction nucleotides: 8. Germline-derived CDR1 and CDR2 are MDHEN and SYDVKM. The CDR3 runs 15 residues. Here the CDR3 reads CASSPVSGAHNEQFF. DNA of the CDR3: TGTGCCAGCAGTCCAGTTAGCGGGGCGCACAATGAGCAGTTCTTC.

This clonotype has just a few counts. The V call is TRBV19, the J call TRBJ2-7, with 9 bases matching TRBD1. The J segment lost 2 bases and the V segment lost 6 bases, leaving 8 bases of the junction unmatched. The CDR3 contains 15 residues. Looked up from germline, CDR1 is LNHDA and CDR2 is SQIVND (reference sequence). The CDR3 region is CASSRPGQGTYEQYF. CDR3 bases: TGTGCCAGTAGCCGCCCGGGACAGGGCACCTACGAGCAGTACTTC.

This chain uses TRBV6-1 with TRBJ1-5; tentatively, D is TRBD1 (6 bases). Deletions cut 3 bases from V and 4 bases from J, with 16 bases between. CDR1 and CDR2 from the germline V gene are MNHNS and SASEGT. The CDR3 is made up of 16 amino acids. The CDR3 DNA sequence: TGTGCCAGCAGTGAGGCGACAGGTGGGAGTAATCAGCCCCAGCATTTT. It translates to CASSEATGGSNQPQHF.

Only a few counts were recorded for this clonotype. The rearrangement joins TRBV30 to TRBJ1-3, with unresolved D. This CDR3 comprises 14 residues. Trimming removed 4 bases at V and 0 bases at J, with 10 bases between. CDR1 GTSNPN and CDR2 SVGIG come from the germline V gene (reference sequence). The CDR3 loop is CAWKAGFSGNTIYF. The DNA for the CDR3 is TGTGCCTGGAAGGCAGGCTTCTCTGGAAACACCATATATTTT.